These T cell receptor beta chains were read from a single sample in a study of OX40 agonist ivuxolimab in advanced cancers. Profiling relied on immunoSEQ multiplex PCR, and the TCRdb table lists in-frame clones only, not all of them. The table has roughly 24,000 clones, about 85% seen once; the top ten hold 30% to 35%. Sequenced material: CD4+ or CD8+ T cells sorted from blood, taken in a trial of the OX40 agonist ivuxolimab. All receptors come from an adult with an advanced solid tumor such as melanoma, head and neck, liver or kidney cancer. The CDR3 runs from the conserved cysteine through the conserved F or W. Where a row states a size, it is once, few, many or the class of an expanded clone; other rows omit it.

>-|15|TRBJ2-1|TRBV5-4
CASSPVTEAYNEQFF
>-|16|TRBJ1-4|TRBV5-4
CASSPAGTGDNEKLFF
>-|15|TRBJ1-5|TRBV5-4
CASSSQGLSNQPQHF
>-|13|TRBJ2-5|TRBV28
CASSLRGDETQYF
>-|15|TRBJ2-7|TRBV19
CASSIGGGGSYEQYF
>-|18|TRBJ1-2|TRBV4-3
CASSQDIRGDGNNYGYTF
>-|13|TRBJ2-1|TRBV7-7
CASSLGRGGEQFF
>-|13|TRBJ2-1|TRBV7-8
CASSPRGNNEQFF
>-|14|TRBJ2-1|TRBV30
CAWGTSPSYNEQFF
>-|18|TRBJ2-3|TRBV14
CASSQERRSRGGTDTQYF
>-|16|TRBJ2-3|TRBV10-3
CAISSLLAGGPDTQYF
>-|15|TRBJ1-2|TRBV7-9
CASSLAQDTLYGYTF
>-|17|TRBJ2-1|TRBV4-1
CASSQDQDNPSYNEQFF
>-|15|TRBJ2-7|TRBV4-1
CASSPPGRDVYEQYF
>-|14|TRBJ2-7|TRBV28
CASSFAPGYYEQYF
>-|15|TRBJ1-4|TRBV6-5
CASSYSPTTSEKLFF
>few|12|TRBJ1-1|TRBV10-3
CAISGSGAEAFF
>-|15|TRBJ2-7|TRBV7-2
CASSAGLAGGYEQYF
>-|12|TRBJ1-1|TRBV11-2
CASSLGDTEAFF
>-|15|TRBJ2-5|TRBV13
CASSPPGKEQETQYF
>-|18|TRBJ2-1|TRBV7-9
CASSFILAGGIVDNEQFF
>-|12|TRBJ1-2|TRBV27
CASSSGAYGYTF
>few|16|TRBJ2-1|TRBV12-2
CASRPGADSSYNEQFF
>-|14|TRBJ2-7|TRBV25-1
CASRGGTGFYEQYF
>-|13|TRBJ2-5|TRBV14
CASRHRLDETQYF
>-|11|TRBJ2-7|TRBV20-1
CSAPDLGEQYF
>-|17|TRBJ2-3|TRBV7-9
CASSLVPSGGAGDTQYF
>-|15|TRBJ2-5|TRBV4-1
CASSQDWGLQETQYF
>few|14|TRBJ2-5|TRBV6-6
CASSGRDSQETQYF
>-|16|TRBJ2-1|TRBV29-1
CSVDGTSGGVYNEQFF